Listed below are T cell receptor delta chains from one sample, sequenced in a study of DNA immune sequencing with unique molecular identifiers. TCRdb redid the clone calls on the multiplex PCR reads with CATT. The sample includes fewer than 950 delta-chain clones, roughly 3% of them seen just once. The source material was gamma-delta T cells from PBMCs. These receptors were obtained from a human donor in good health. Both conserved end residues are part of each CDR3. The D gene is left open where the match is weak. The size field is filled for only some rows; it gives once, few, many or a size class.

j_call clone_size v_call d_call cdr3_nt cdr3_aa
TRDJ1 medium-sized TRDV3 TRDD3 TGTGCCTTTTCTAAGGGGGGGCTGGGGATACGTAACACCGATAAACTCATCTTT CAFSKGGLGIRNTDKLIF
TRDJ3 NA TRDV2 TRDD3 TGTGCCTGTGACCCGCCGGTGGGGGATCTCCGGAGCTCCTGGGACACCCGACAGATGTTTTTC CACDPPVGDLRSSWDTRQMFF
TRDJ1 large TRDV2 TRDD3 TGTGCCTGTGACCCAGTACCAACTGGGGGATACGCGGGCACCGATAAACTCATCTTT CACDPVPTGGYAGTDKLIF
TRDJ3 medium-sized TRDV2 TRDD3 TGTGCCTGTGACGCACTGGGGGATAGAAGCTCCTGGGACACCCGACAGATGTTTTTC CACDALGDRSSWDTRQMFF
TRDJ1 medium-sized TRDV2 NA TGTGCCTGTGACACGATACTAAAATCGGACACCGATAAACTCATCTTT CACDTILKSDTDKLIF
TRDJ1 large TRDV2 TRDD3 TGTGCCTGTGACACGATTAGCCTGGGGGAAAACACCGATAAACTCATCTTT CACDTISLGENTDKLIF
TRDJ1 medium-sized TRDV2 TRDD3 TGTGCCTGTGACACACTACTGGGGGATACACGGCCCAACACCGATAAACTCATCTTT CACDTLLGDTRPNTDKLIF
TRDJ1 medium-sized TRDV2 TRDD3 TGTGCCTGTGATTTACTGGGGGATCCGGGGGGGAACACCGATAAACTCATCTTT CACDLLGDPGGNTDKLIF
TRDJ2 large TRDV2 TRDD3 TGTGCCTGTGACGCTTGGGGGATACGGGAGGACACAGCACAACTCTTCTTT CACDAWGIREDTAQLFF
TRDJ1 large TRDV2 TRDD3 TGTGCCTGTGACACTCTAGCTGGGGGATACGCTATAGTCGATAAACTCATCTTT CACDTLAGGYAIVDKLIF
TRDJ1 NA TRDV2 TRDD3 TGTGCCTGTGACACCTTACTGGGGTCCCCTTCTATCACCGATAAACTCATCTTT CACDTLLGSPSITDKLIF
TRDJ1 few TRDV2 TRDD3 TGTGCCTGTGATCCGGTACTGGGGGATACCGAACTCATCTTT CACDPVLGDTELIF
TRDJ1 medium-sized TRDV2 NA TGTGCCTGTGACAAGCTGGGCACCGATAAACTCATCTTT CACDKLGTDKLIF
TRDJ1 few TRDV2 TRDD3 TGTGCCTGTGATTTCGTACTGGGGGATACGTACACCGATAAACTCATCTTT CACDFVLGDTYTDKLIF
TRDJ1 medium-sized TRDV2 NA TGTGCCTGTGACACTGTTTCACGGGAGAAGAAGGGCGATAAACTCATCTTT CACDTVSREKKGDKLIF
TRDJ3 medium-sized TRDV2 NA TGTGCCTGTGACCGTACGTTGGGGATGGTCTCCTGGGACACCCGACAGATGTTTTTC CACDRTLGMVSWDTRQMFF
TRDJ1 medium-sized TRDV2 TRDD3 TGTGCCTGTGACAGACTGGGGGCTAACACCGATAAACTCATCTTT CACDRLGANTDKLIF
TRDJ1 medium-sized TRDV2 NA TGTGCCTGTGACTCTATGATCAACAGTGGAACCGATAAACTCATCTTT CACDSMINSGTDKLIF
TRDJ1 NA TRDV2 TRDD3 TGTGCCTGTGAAACCCTACGAGTTGGGGGACGGACCCACACCGATAAACTCATCTTT CACETLRVGGRTHTDKLIF
TRDJ1 hyperexpanded TRDV2 TRDD3 TGTGCCTGTGACACCCTTACTGGGGGATACAAGGAACTCATCTTT CACDTLTGGYKELIF
TRDJ1 large TRDV2 TRDD3 TGTGCCTGTGATCCCCTGTGGGGGAGTAACGATAAACTCATCTTT CACDPLWGSNDKLIF
TRDJ1 medium-sized TRDV2 TRDD3 TGTGCCTGTGACACCGAGTTCCCAGCTGGGGGCCCCAGGGACACCGATAAACTCATCTTT CACDTEFPAGGPRDTDKLIF